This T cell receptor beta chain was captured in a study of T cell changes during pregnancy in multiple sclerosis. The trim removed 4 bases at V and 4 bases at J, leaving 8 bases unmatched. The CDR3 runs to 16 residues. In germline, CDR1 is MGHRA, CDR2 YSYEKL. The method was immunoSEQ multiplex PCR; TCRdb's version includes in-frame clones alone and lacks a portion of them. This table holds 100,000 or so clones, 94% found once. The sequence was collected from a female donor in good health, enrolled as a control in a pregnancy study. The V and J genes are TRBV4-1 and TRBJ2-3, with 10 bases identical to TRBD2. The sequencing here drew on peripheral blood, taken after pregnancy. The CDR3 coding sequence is TGCGCCAGCAGCCTCACTAGCGGGATCCCCGCAGATACGCAGTATTTT. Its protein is CASSLTSGIPADTQYF.